A selection of T cell receptor beta chains follows, all from one sample in a study of CD8+CD57+ T cells in acquired aplastic anemia. Each CDR3 protein gets one entry after TCRdb re-called the reads with MiXCR. The sample lists 200,000 or so distinct CDR3 sequences; 64% were seen once. Sequencing was done on a sample of sorted CD4+, CD8+, or CD8+CD57+ T cells (not recorded which) from PBMCs. The receptor source for this set is a human donor with severe aplastic anemia or a healthy control (not recorded which). The CDR3 runs from the conserved cysteine through the conserved F or W. The order of the fields is V gene, CDR3 protein.

v_gene: TRBV7-6
CDR3aa: CASSLGPDTGEPFF

v_gene: TRBV5-4
CDR3aa: CASSFTGKGEQYF

v_gene: TRBV7-2
CDR3aa: CASSLSFGTQYF

v_gene: TRBV6-6
CDR3aa: CASSYSQGGEQYF

v_gene: TRBV29-1
CDR3aa: CSAALSSGNTIYF

v_gene: TRBV29-1
CDR3aa: CSVENPDRTQETQYF

v_gene: TRBV5-4
CDR3aa: CASSFPDREETQYF

v_gene: TRBV29-1
CDR3aa: CSVRDPERTEAFF

v_gene: TRBV19
CDR3aa: CASSARGVRGEAFF

v_gene: TRBV20-1
CDR3aa: CSGRGASDTQYF

v_gene: TRBV19
CDR3aa: CASSIGTSNRITGELFF

v_gene: TRBV9
CDR3aa: CASSPTVGDTDTQYF

v_gene: TRBV20-1
CDR3aa: CSAKPMTGRNQPQHF

v_gene: TRBV20-1
CDR3aa: CSASPGLAVGAETQYF

v_gene: TRBV12-3/TRBV12-4
CDR3aa: CASKREITTNEKLFF

v_gene: TRBV2
CDR3aa: CASTEQTSGMDEQYF

v_gene: TRBV20-1
CDR3aa: CSARPDSNYGYTF

v_gene: TRBV19
CDR3aa: CASKGQGYNEQFF

v_gene: TRBV5-1
CDR3aa: CASSLGQGGTDTQYF

v_gene: TRBV12-3/TRBV12-4
CDR3aa: CASTGQELSYEQYF

v_gene: TRBV5-1
CDR3aa: CASSPPDSPLHF

v_gene: TRBV2
CDR3aa: CASLWGGSKNIQYF

v_gene: TRBV7-3
CDR3aa: CASSLPSTGMNTGELFF

v_gene: TRBV2
CDR3aa: CASSFTGSGNTIYF

v_gene: TRBV19
CDR3aa: CASGDRGYEQYF

v_gene: TRBV5-6
CDR3aa: CASSLQGTPYEQYF

v_gene: TRBV2
CDR3aa: CARQQGGNIQYF

v_gene: TRBV19
CDR3aa: CASRATGGMSNQPQHF

v_gene: TRBV5-4
CDR3aa: CASGLGFHEQYF

v_gene: TRBV7-9
CDR3aa: CASSLGGHAYNSPLHF

v_gene: TRBV11-2
CDR3aa: CASSANDGQGRGAGELFF

v_gene: TRBV20-1
CDR3aa: CSAGEVSGRNGYEQYF

v_gene: TRBV20-1
CDR3aa: CSAIYTTNEKLFF

v_gene: TRBV6-4
CDR3aa: CATRPGASSSGELFF

v_gene: TRBV9
CDR3aa: CASSQSGTKETQYF

v_gene: TRBV11-2
CDR3aa: CASSSSGEKETQYF

v_gene: TRBV7-7
CDR3aa: CRQGAHRNQPQHF

v_gene: TRBV7-6
CDR3aa: CASSLEGLFYGYTF

v_gene: TRBV9
CDR3aa: CASSLTGRAEKLFF

v_gene: TRBV10-1
CDR3aa: CASKSRQIQETQYF

v_gene: TRBV24-1
CDR3aa: CATSGTGTATYGYTF

v_gene: TRBV20-1
CDR3aa: CSATRTVDEQFF

v_gene: TRBV2
CDR3aa: CASSEEANSPLHF

v_gene: TRBV20-1
CDR3aa: CSARDRAGEKLFF